These T cell receptor beta chains were read from a single sample in a study of T cell changes during pregnancy in multiple sclerosis. Clones were sequenced by immunoSEQ multiplex PCR, and TCRdb holds only the in-frame ones, with some missing. The table records tens of thousands of clones, 75% to 95% of them present only once. The sample consisted of CD4+ T cells from peripheral blood mononuclear cells, taken in the second trimester of pregnancy. Every receptor here comes from a female donor with multiple sclerosis, enrolled in a pregnancy study. The conserved cysteine and the conserved F or W are not part of the CDR3 here.

V gene: TRBV11-2; J gene: TRBJ2-7; CDR3 protein: ASSLGSYGTAYEQY
V gene: TRBV13; J gene: TRBJ2-3; CDR3 protein: ASSLRPRFPPQGTDTQY
V gene: TRBV5-1; J gene: TRBJ2-3; CDR3 protein: ASSLEAGSTDTQY
V gene: TRBV5-1; J gene: TRBJ1-2; CDR3 protein: ASSRDRNNYGYT
V gene: TRBV18; J gene: TRBJ2-1; CDR3 protein: ASSPTGLYNEQF
V gene: TRBV4-3; J gene: TRBJ2-3; CDR3 protein: ASSQEIGFSGVTDTQY
V gene: TRBV2; J gene: TRBJ2-1; CDR3 protein: ASSVDRVDNEQF
V gene: TRBV7-9; J gene: TRBJ2-3; CDR3 protein: ASSLGPGLDTDTQY
V gene: TRBV9; J gene: TRBJ2-2; CDR3 protein: ASSVAGSPGELF
V gene: TRBV5-1; J gene: TRBJ1-2; CDR3 protein: ASSVKPGQEVYGYT
V gene: TRBV19; J gene: TRBJ2-7; CDR3 protein: ASSIGQNSYEQY
V gene: TRBV2; J gene: TRBJ1-2; CDR3 protein: ASVIERGFGNGYT
V gene: TRBV18; J gene: TRBJ1-1; CDR3 protein: ASSQSGARRNTEAF
V gene: TRBV30; J gene: TRBJ2-5; CDR3 protein: AWSRETQY
V gene: TRBV9; J gene: TRBJ1-1; CDR3 protein: ASSVGALNTEAF
V gene: TRBV6-5; J gene: TRBJ2-7; CDR3 protein: ATLLAQGRSYEQY
V gene: TRBV4-1; J gene: TRBJ1-4; CDR3 protein: ASTMGTGTEKLF
V gene: TRBV30; J gene: TRBJ2-2; CDR3 protein: AWRGGVFPPNTGELF
V gene: TRBV6-5; J gene: TRBJ1-1; CDR3 protein: ASSYTTGLNTEAF
V gene: TRBV11-1; J gene: TRBJ2-5; CDR3 protein: ASRRGLAGEEETQY
V gene: TRBV6-1; J gene: TRBJ2-1; CDR3 protein: ASDSTGSSYNEQF
V gene: TRBV19; J gene: TRBJ2-7; CDR3 protein: ASSSASVEQY
V gene: TRBV5-1; J gene: TRBJ2-5; CDR3 protein: ASSFRLGETQY
V gene: TRBV5-1; J gene: TRBJ2-1; CDR3 protein: ASSYGLAVSYNEQF
V gene: TRBV5-4; J gene: TRBJ2-1; CDR3 protein: ASSLGGNEQF
V gene: TRBV5-6; J gene: TRBJ1-2; CDR3 protein: ASSFSLNHLT
V gene: TRBV4-1; J gene: TRBJ1-1; CDR3 protein: ASSHNLRDRAFYTEAF
V gene: TRBV27; J gene: TRBJ2-3; CDR3 protein: ASSPPPGKGYTDTQY
V gene: TRBV23-1; J gene: TRBJ1-5; CDR3 protein: VTAGENQPQH
V gene: TRBV7-2; J gene: TRBJ2-2; CDR3 protein: ASSLGTLRVLNTGELF
V gene: TRBV27; J gene: TRBJ1-1; CDR3 protein: ASYGVKNTEAF
V gene: TRBV7-8; J gene: TRBJ1-4; CDR3 protein: ASSLGSNEKLF
V gene: TRBV5-1; J gene: TRBJ2-3; CDR3 protein: ASSSLTGQGWDTQY
V gene: TRBV5-5; J gene: TRBJ1-1; CDR3 protein: ASSFYELGDLNTEAF
V gene: TRBV29-1; J gene: TRBJ1-2; CDR3 protein: SVETGGYGYT
V gene: TRBV19; J gene: TRBJ2-3; CDR3 protein: ASSTRGPSTDTQY
V gene: TRBV7-9; J gene: TRBJ2-5; CDR3 protein: ASSSTGGETQY
V gene: TRBV6-5; J gene: TRBJ1-1; CDR3 protein: ASKIQVENTEAF
V gene: TRBV18; J gene: TRBJ2-7; CDR3 protein: ASSSGQGYEQY
V gene: TRBV25-1; J gene: TRBJ2-7; CDR3 protein: ASSITGTYEQY
V gene: TRBV2; J gene: TRBJ1-5; CDR3 protein: ASSGETGNQPQH
V gene: TRBV18; J gene: TRBJ2-1; CDR3 protein: ASSPLGEGEQF
V gene: TRBV5-1; J gene: TRBJ1-3; CDR3 protein: ASSWTTGAGNTIY
V gene: TRBV28; J gene: TRBJ1-2; CDR3 protein: ASSGAFYGYT
V gene: TRBV4-3; J gene: TRBJ1-1; CDR3 protein: ASSRDRNTEAF
V gene: TRBV5-1; J gene: TRBJ2-1; CDR3 protein: ASSRSGNTYNEQF
V gene: TRBV5-1; J gene: TRBJ2-7; CDR3 protein: ASSFEPGLAREQY
V gene: TRBV30; J gene: TRBJ2-3; CDR3 protein: AWSGRTGTDTQY
V gene: TRBV9; J gene: TRBJ2-7; CDR3 protein: ASSGEVHSYEQY
V gene: TRBV28; J gene: TRBJ2-1; CDR3 protein: ASSPPSGLGYNEQF
V gene: TRBV4-2; J gene: TRBJ2-7; CDR3 protein: ASSQGMRTGSYEQY
V gene: TRBV28; J gene: TRBJ2-2; CDR3 protein: ASSYPTGKLNTGELF
V gene: TRBV10-3; J gene: TRBJ1-2; CDR3 protein: AISESREFYGYT
V gene: TRBV4-1; J gene: TRBJ1-3; CDR3 protein: ASSKNRGLRGNTIY
V gene: TRBV5-1; J gene: TRBJ1-1; CDR3 protein: ASSLFGPKAF